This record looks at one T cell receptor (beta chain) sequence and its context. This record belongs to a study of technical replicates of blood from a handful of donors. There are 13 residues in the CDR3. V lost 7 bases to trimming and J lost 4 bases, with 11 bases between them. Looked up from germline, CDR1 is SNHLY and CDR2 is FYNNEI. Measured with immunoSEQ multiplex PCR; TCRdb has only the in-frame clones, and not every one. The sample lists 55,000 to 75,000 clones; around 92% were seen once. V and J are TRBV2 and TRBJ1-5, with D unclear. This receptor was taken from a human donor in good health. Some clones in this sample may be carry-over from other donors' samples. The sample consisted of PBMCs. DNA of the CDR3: TGTGCCAGCATGTATGAGAAGAATCAGCCCCAGCATTTT. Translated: CASMYEKNQPQHF.